One and the same sample provided the 14 T cell receptor beta chains below, sequenced in a study of blood T cell repertoires in COVID-19. Repertoires were generated with immunoSEQ multiplex PCR, while TCRdb's copy carries only in-frame clones and drops some. The sample lists about 52,000 clones; more than 85% were seen once. What was sequenced was peripheral blood. The receptor set was obtained from a man between 50 and 59 years old with active COVID-19.

The chain uses TRBV11-2 and TRBJ2-5; TRBD2 matches at 8 bases. Germline V gene data show CDR1 as SGHAT and CDR2 as FQNNGV. The CDR3 sequence is 16 residues long. Germline trimming cut 4 bases from V and 1 base from J; bases unmatched to any gene: 8. CDR3 bases: TGTGCCAGCAGCTGGGGGGTAGCGGGGTCCCAAGAGACCCAGTACTTC. Protein sequence: CASSWGVAGSQETQYF.

The chain uses TRBV5-4 and TRBJ2-2; TRBD2 might be the D (6 bases). Germline CDR1 is SGHNT and CDR2 is YYREEE (reference sequence). The CDR3 sequence is 14 residues long. V was trimmed by 4 bases and J by 6 bases, leaving 13 bases between them. The CDR3 here is CASSLQGGAGELFF. The CDR3 DNA reads as TGTGCCAGCAGCCTCCAGGGAGGCGCCGGGGAGCTGTTTTTT. Full variable domain (remainder filled in from reference TRBV5-4 and TRBJ2-2): ETGVTQSPTHLIKTRGQQVTLRCSSQSGHNTVSWYQQALGQGPQFIFQYYREEENGRGNFPPRFSGLQFPNYSSELNVNALELDDSALYLCASSLQGGAGELFFGEGSRLTVL.

This rearrangement joins TRBV19 to TRBJ1-5, with 9 bases matching TRBD1. This CDR3 has 15 amino acids. Germline CDR1 reads LNHDA; CDR2 reads SQIVND (reference sequence). The trim removed 6 bases at V and 8 bases at J, leaving 11 bases unmatched. CDR3 protein: CASSKPTGGAKPQHF. The CDR3 region has the DNA TGTGCCAGTAGCAAACCTACAGGGGGCGCGAAGCCCCAGCATTTT.

V usage is TRBV9 and J usage is TRBJ1-3; D gene uncertain. The CDR3 sequence is 16 residues long. Between the trimmed V and J ends, which lost 3 bases and 4 bases, there was a span of 17 bases. The germline V gene has CDR1 SGDLS and CDR2 YYNGEE. The CDR3: CASSERTPVGGNTIYF. The CDR3 region has the DNA TGTGCCAGCAGCGAGCGGACTCCCGTTGGGGGAAACACCATATATTTT.

This chain uses TRBV5-8 with TRBJ2-5; D may be TRBD2 (6 bases). Trimming left V 4 bases short and J 4 bases short, with 17 bases between. The CDR3 consists of 15 residues. Germline V gene sequence: CDR1 SGHTS, CDR2 YDEGEE. The CDR3 sequence is CASSKARAGGETQYF. The CDR3 DNA reads TGTGCCAGCAGCAAGGCCCGGGCCGGGGGAGAGACCCAGTACTTC.

This chain joins TRBV2 and TRBJ2-1; D uncertain. V was cut by 1 base and J by 5 bases, with 9 bases left in between. Germline loops: CDR1 SNHLY, CDR2 FYNNEI. This CDR3 is built from 14 residues. The CDR3 region is CASSEVILDNEQFF. CDR3 in DNA: TGTGCCAGCAGTGAAGTTATACTGGACAATGAGCAGTTCTTC.

This clone was counted once. The chain recombines TRBV6-2 or TRBV6-3 with TRBJ1-5; 7 bases agree with TRBD1. The CDR3 is 16 amino acids. V trimming: 2 bases; J trimming: 4 bases; junction bases outside the gene matches: 8. Germline V gene lookup returns CDR1 MNHEY and CDR2 SVGEGT. CDR3: CASSYSRAGGNQPQHF. In DNA, the CDR3 is TGTGCCAGCAGTTACAGTAGGGCAGGGGGTAATCAGCCCCAGCATTTT.

J is TRBJ1-1 and V is TRBV11-2; unclear D gene. This CDR3 spans 13 amino acids. Germline V CDR1 and CDR2: SGHAT, FQNNGV. Deletions cut 1 base from V and 1 base from J, with 4 bases between. In DNA form, the CDR3 reads TGTGCCAGCAGCTTAGGCGGGAACACTGAAGCTTTCTTT. This codes for CASSLGGNTEAFF.

This clone was detected only a few times. The chain has TRBV24-1 and TRBJ1-6; D might be TRBD1 (5 bases). There are 15 residues in the CDR3. V gave up 9 bases and J gave up 8 bases, with 19 bases separating them. Germline CDR1 is KGHDR and CDR2 is SFDVKD. CDR3 bases: TGTGCCACCGTCCGAAGGGGAATTGATGATTCACCCCTCCACTTT. It specifies CATVRRGIDDSPLHF.

As DNA, the CDR3 is TGTGCCAGCAGCTTAGGGGGCCAATACAATGAGCAGTTCTTC. Its translation: CASSLGGQYNEQFF. This sequence joins TRBV7-7 and TRBJ2-1; a possible D gene is TRBD1 (5 bases). V was trimmed by 1 base and J by 4 bases, leaving 8 bases between them. The CDR3 covers 14 residues. CDR1 and CDR2 (germline): SSHAT, FNYEAQ (reference sequence).

V is TRBV4-1 and J is TRBJ1-2; tentative D call: TRBD1 (6 bases). This CDR3 region has 16 residues. Trimming pared 0 bases from V and 2 bases from J, leaving 13 bases between. CDR1 and CDR2 from the germline V gene are MGHRA and YSYEKL. CDR3 in amino acids: CASSQDLYTGNYGYTF. In DNA, the CDR3 is TGCGCCAGCAGCCAAGACCTATATACAGGGAACTATGGCTACACCTTC.

This rearrangement joins TRBV10-2 to TRBJ2-7, with D perhaps TRBD1 (7 bases). The CDR3 is 13 residues long. The V and J ends lost 1 base and 7 bases respectively, with 11 bases between them. The germline V gene has CDR1 WSHSY and CDR2 SAAADI. CDR3 in amino acids: CASSEWTGGEQYF. The CDR3 bases are TGCGCCAGCAGTGAGTGGACAGGAGGGGAGCAGTACTTC.

The chain is built from TRBV10-3 and TRBJ1-3, with D hard to call. The CDR3 is made up of 12 amino acids. Germline V CDR1 and CDR2: ENHRY, SYGVKD. The V end lost 4 bases, the J end lost 2 bases, and 3 bases lay between the germline ends. The CDR3 DNA sequence: TGTGCCATCAGTGTCACTGGAAACACCATATATTTT. Its protein is CAISVTGNTIYF.

This rearrangement joins TRBV2 to TRBJ2-7; D may be TRBD2 (6 bases). The CDR3 runs to 15 residues. CDR1 is SNHLY, CDR2 FYNNEI, per germline. V dropped 4 bases and J dropped 5 bases, with 18 bases sitting between them. The CDR3 loop reads CASSVEGTGLNEQYF. In nucleotides, the CDR3 is TGTGCCAGCAGTGTTGAGGGTACCGGACTAAACGAGCAGTACTTC. The full variable domain, with the rest looked up from reference TRBV2 and TRBJ2-7, is EPEVTQTPSHQVTQMGQEVILRCVPISNHLYFYWYRQILGQKVEFLVSFYNNEISEKSEIFDDQFSVERPDGSNFTLKIRSTKLEDSAMYFCASSVEGTGLNEQYFGPGTRLTVT.